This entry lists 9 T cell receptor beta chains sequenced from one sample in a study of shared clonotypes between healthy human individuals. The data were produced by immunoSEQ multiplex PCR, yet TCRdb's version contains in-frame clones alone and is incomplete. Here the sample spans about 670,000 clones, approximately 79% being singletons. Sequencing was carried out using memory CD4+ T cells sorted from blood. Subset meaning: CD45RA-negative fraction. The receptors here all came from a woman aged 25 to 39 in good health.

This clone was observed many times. The CDR3 nucleotides read TGTGCCAGCAGTAACAGTGGAAACACCATATATTTT. It specifies CASSNSGNTIYF. V is TRBV2 and J is TRBJ1-3, with no clear D. Germline-derived CDR1 and CDR2 are SNHLY and FYNNEI. The CDR3 contains 12 residues. The V end lost 5 bases, the J end lost 3 bases, and 5 bases lay between the germline ends.

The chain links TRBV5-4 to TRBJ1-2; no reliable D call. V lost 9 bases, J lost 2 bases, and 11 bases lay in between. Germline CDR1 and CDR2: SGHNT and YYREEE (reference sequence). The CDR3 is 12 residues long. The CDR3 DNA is TGTGCCACCGTAGCTGGGAACTATGGCTACACCTTC. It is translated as CATVAGNYGYTF.

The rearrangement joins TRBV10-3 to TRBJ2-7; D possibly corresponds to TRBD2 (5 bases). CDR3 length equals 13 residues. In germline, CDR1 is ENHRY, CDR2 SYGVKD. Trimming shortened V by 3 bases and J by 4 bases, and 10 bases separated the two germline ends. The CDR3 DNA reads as TGTGCCATCAGTGACGGCGGGTCGTACGAGCAGTACTTC. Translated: CAISDGGSYEQYF.

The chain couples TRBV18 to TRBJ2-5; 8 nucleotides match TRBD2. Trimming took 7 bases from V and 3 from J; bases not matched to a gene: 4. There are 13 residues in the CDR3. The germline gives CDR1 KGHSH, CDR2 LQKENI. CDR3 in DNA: TGTGCCAGCTTTCCACTAGCGGAAGAGACCCAGTACTTC. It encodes CASFPLAEETQYF.

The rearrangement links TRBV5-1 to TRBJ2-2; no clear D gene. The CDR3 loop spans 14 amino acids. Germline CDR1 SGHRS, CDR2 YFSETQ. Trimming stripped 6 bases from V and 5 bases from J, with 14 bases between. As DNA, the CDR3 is TGCGCCAGCACCCTAACGGCCCAAACCGGGGAGCTGTTTTTT. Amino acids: CASTLTAQTGELFF.

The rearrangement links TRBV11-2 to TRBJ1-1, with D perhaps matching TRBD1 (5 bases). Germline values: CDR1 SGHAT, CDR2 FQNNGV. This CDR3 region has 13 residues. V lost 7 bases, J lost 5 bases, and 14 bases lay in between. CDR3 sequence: CASNPQGETEAFF. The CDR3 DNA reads TGTGCCAGCAATCCCCAGGGTGAGACTGAAGCTTTCTTT.

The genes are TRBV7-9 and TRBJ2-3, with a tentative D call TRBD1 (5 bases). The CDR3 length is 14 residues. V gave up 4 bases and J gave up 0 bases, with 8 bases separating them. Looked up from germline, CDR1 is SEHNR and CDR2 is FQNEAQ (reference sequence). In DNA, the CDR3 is TGTGCCAGCAGCTCGACAGCAAGCACAGATACGCAGTATTTT. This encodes CASSSTASTDTQYF.

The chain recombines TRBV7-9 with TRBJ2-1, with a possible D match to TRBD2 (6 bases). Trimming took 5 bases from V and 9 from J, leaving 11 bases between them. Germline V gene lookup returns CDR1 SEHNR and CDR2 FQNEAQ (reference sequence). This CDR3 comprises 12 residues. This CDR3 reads CASSPAGSEQFF. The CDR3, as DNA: TGTGCCAGCAGCCCTGCCGGGAGTGAGCAGTTCTTC.

The CDR3 bases are TGTGCCAGCACCCGCGGGGGCTCCTACAATGAGCAGTTCTTC. This sequence encodes CASTRGGSYNEQFF. J is TRBJ2-1 and V is TRBV28, with TRBD2 matching over 7 bases. The CDR3 is 14 amino acids. The junction had 3 bases not matched to a gene; V was cut back by 7 bases and J by 0 bases. Germline loops: CDR1 MDHEN, CDR2 SYDVKM.